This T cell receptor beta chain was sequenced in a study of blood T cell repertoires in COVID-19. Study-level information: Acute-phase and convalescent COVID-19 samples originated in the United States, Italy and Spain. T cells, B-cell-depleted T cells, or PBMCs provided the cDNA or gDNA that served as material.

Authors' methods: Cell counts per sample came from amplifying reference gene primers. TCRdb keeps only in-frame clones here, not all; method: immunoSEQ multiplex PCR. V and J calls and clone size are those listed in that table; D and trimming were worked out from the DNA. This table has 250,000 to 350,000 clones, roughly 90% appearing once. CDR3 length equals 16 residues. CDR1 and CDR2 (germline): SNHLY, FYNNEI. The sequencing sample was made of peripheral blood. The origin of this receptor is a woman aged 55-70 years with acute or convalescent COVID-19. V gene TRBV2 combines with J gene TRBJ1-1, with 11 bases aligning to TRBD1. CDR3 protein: CAVERTGGRLNTEAFF. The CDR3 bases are TGTGCTGTAGAAAGGACAGGGGGCAGGTTGAACACTGAAGCTTTCTTT.